This section outlines one TCR beta chain sequence together with its context. This clonotype has just a few counts. Its antigen is not yet known. Base quality data are lacking; no much larger clone is found one base away. Receptor amplification or capture employed PCR. The data were produced on a NextSeq 500. Bulk TCR libraries were generated as previously described, with the TCR primers listed in Table S5 used. The Qiagen AllPrep DNA/RNA kit was used to purify total RNA. Reads from multiple sequencing runs of the same library were pooled before analysis. Under the source paper's analysis protocol: Reads were retained only if their TCR constant sequence matched exactly, and those retained reads were trimmed to 150 nt and grouped according to their 12-nt molecular barcodes. Reads within each barcode group were sub-clustered using a 15% Levenshtein threshold, and quality-weighted consensus sequences were constructed for each RNA molecule. Non-functional sequences were discarded, and so were lower-count sequences lying one edit away from another sequence. Based on fitting two negative binomial distributions, any barcode sub-cluster with under 20% of the maximum read count was discarded. TCRdb passed the public sequencing reads through fastp at Q25 and MiXCR, retaining productive beta sequences. CDR3 protein duplicates are merged, each entry listing the most common genes and DNA. The V and J calls reflect TCRdb's pipeline rather than the authors' work. The sample data list around 470,000 distinct CDR3 sequences, and around 23% of these were observed just once. The top ten clonotypes cover approximately 0.8% of the sample.

The data stem from a study of molecular identifiers for immune sequencing clone quantification (dated by TCRdb to the late 2010s). Background for the entire study: For a replicate experiment, RNA from approximately 20,000 or 100,000 naive CD8 T cells was divided into five aliquots, of which four were sequenced. This methods study used CD8 T cells to benchmark TCR RNA copy counting and molecular-identifier clustering-based TCR repertoire sequencing (MIDCIRS). What the authors observed across the whole study: Highly expanded clone sizes could be underestimated if identical TCR molecules share a barcode. When barcode sub-clustering was left out, chimeric consensus sequences inflated TCR diversity, with chimeras reaching as high as 47%. Modeling estimated about three recovered TCR RNA copies per cell, compared with about 9.3 by digital PCR, which implies roughly 27% capture efficiency. Spiked-in Jurkat TCR RNA (approximately 10 copies' worth), which is not part of the donor repertoire, was contained in the naive libraries. Spiked-in Jurkat TCR RNA equivalent to a single cell was reported to be detectable even among 800,000 to 1,000,000 naive CD8 T cells. In CMV-specific effector cells, clones with more than 20 RNA copies contained over 99% of molecules, whereas in naive cells such clones contained under 1% of molecules.

Via the germline V gene, CDR1 is MNHEY and CDR2 SVGAGI. Compared with germline, V lacks 0 bases and J lacks 5 bases; bases without a gene match: 4. The CDR3 numbers 15 residues from cysteine through phenylalanine. Just the 45-base CDR3 DNA is kept, in frame starting at base 1. Naive CD8 T cell libraries were made from 20,000 to 1,000,000 sorted cells using 10%, 30% or 50% of purified RNA. Naive CD8 T cells, defined as CD8+CD4-CCR7+CD45RA+, were FACS-sorted into RLT Plus buffer on a BD FACSAria II. Detection sensitivity was tested by spiking Jurkat RNA equal to roughly ten TCR copies' worth into samples containing roughly 19,000-1,000,000 naive CD8 T cells. CD8 T cells were enriched with RosetteSep CD8+ T Cell Enrichment Cocktail and Ficoll-Paque, followed by ACK red cell lysis.

Here the chain combines TRBV6-5 and TRBJ1-2; 9 junctional bases match TRBD1. Sequenced sample: naive CD8+ T cells from blood, with Jurkat cell RNA spiked in. Reading the label with the study, this specimen's cell subset or site is: FACS-sorted CD8+CD4-CCR7+CD45RA+ naive T cells. The receptor was derived from a human donor in good health. Some libraries in this study had Jurkat cell RNA spiked in. The CDR3 is CASSYSLTGGYGYTF. Here is the DNA: TGTGCCAGCAGTTACTCATTGACAGGGGGGTATGGCTACACCTTC.